One T cell receptor beta chain is described in this entry. These data are taken from a study of shared clonotypes between healthy human individuals. Assay used: immunoSEQ multiplex PCR; TCRdb lists only in-frame clones, some missing. The sample has about 1 million clones, 65% to 75% seen once. Sequenced: memory CD4+ T cells sorted from blood. Subset described: CD45RA-negative fraction. The source is a man younger than 30 in good health.

The CDR3: CASSMQENTEAFF. The CDR3 region has the DNA TGTGCCAGTAGTATGCAGGAGAACACTGAAGCTTTCTTT. V gene TRBV19 combines with J gene TRBJ1-1; D is ambiguous. V gave up 3 bases and J gave up 1 base, with 6 bases separating them. The germline gives CDR1 LNHDA, CDR2 SQIVND (reference sequence). The CDR3 is 13 amino acids.